This T cell receptor (beta chain) was obtained from a study of T-cell reconstitution after alpha-beta-depleted transplantation in children. Worth noting for this clonotype: Its antigen is not known. A junction boundary mismatches the germline segment, possibly from a read error.

Study findings and constraints: Newly made T cells mostly supplied T-cell counts and diversity one year after transplant. At day 60, the high TCRbeta diversity found in some patients originated from recipient T cells and thymic progenitors that had survived. Reportedly, alpha-beta T cells present about two months post-transplant originated from several hundred expanded clones of graft origin.

Preparation of the TCRbeta library was carried out with unique molecular identifiers. One entry per CDR3 protein, called by TCRdb with MiXCR from the PCR reads. The sample carries roughly 70,000 distinct CDR3 sequences, roughly 4.9% recorded once. The sequence derives from a boy younger than two who had a stem cell transplant for acute myeloid leukemia, so the T cells may come from the graft donor. This specimen consisted of PBMCs, mostly from graft donor cells, obtained 180 days after TCRalphabeta/CD19-depleted stem cell transplant.

DNA for the CDR3: TGCAGTGCCGTCGTTGGTCCCTATGAGCAGTACTTC. As protein: CSAVVGPYEQYF. The chain links TRBV20-1 to TRBJ2-7, with D unclear. Per germline, CDR1 DFQATT and CDR2 SNEGSKA (reference sequence). There are 12 residues in the CDR3.